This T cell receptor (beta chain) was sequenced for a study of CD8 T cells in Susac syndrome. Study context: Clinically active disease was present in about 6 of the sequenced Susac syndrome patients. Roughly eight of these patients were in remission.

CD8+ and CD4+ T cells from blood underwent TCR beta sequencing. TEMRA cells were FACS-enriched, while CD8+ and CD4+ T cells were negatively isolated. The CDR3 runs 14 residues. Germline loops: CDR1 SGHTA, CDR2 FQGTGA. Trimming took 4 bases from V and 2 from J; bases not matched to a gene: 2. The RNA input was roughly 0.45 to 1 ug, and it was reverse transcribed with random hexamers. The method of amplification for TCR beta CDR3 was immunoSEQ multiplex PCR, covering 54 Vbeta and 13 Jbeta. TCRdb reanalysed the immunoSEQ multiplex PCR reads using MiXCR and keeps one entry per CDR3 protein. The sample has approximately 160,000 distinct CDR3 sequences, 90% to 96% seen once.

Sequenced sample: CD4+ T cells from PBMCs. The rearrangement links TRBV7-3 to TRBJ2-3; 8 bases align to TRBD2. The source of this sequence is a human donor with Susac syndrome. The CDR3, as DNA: TGTGCCAGCAGCTCAGCGGGAGCCACAGATACGCAGTATTTT. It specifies CASSSAGATDTQYF.